A single sample is the source of the 5 T cell receptor beta chains below, sequenced in a study of regulatory T cells in long-lasting Graves disease. Regarding time point: newly diagnosed GD, antithyroid drugs for less than 3 months. PBMC-derived RNA was used for the TCR library. Through Arm-PCR of CDR3 regions and iRepertoire HTBI primers, TCR beta libraries were built. A single record per CDR3 protein comes from TCRdb applying MiXCR to the multiplex PCR reads. The sample lists under 450,000 distinct CDR3 sequences; around 16% were seen once. The same data also went into a second study, on T cells in Graves' hyperthyroidism and ophthalmopathy.

The sample consisted of peripheral blood mononuclear cells (PBMCs), taken at new diagnosis, from a patient treated with antithyroid drugs. The receptors here all came from a woman between 18 and 29 years old with Graves disease.

This clonotype was seen repeatedly, ten times or more. V gene TRBV10-3 combines with J gene TRBJ2-7; 9 nucleotides line up with TRBD2. With V trimmed by 3 bases and J by 3 bases, 6 bases remained unmatched. Germline V gene lookup returns CDR1 ENHRY and CDR2 SYGVKD. CDR3 length equals 15 residues. CDR3 sequence (DNA): TGTGCCATCAGTGAACTGACTAGCGGATACTACGAGCAGTACTTC. It is translated as CAISELTSGYYEQYF.

This clonotype was detected only a few times. The rearrangement links TRBV12-3 or TRBV12-4 to TRBJ1-4; TRBD1 might be the D (5 bases). Trimming stripped 3 bases from V and 8 bases from J, with 10 bases between. There are 13 residues in the CDR3. In nucleotides, the CDR3 is TGTGCCAGCAGTTTCCAGGGAGGGGAAAAACTGTTTTTT. Its protein is CASSFQGGEKLFF.

In its sample, this clonotype was seen many times. The chain is built from TRBV18 and TRBJ2-7; 10 bases map to TRBD1. The CDR3 runs 15 residues. Germline V lookup: CDR1 KGHSH, CDR2 LQKENI. J was trimmed by 2 bases and V by 3 bases; bases with no gene match: 4. CDR3 sequence (DNA): TGTGCCAGCTCACCTTACGGGACAGGGGCCTACGAGCAGTACTTC. Protein product: CASSPYGTGAYEQYF.

The V call is TRBV2, the J call TRBJ1-5, with TRBD1 as a possible D gene (5 bases). The V and J ends lost 6 bases and 4 bases respectively, with 28 bases between them. Germline lookup yields CDR1 SNHLY and CDR2 FYNNEI. The CDR3 has 19 amino acids. The CDR3 loop is CASSLFGGAHTGANQPQHF. The CDR3, as DNA: TGTGCCAGCAGCCTCTTCGGGGGAGCGCATACAGGAGCAAATCAGCCCCAGCATTTT.

V usage is TRBV15 and J usage is TRBJ1-2, with 7 bases matching TRBD1. Germline lookup yields CDR1 LNHNV and CDR2 YYDKDF (reference sequence). This CDR3 spans 14 amino acids. V lost 8 bases and J lost 2; bases outside the gene matches: 8. This chain's CDR3 is CATGLTGLNYGYTF. In nucleotides, the CDR3 is TGTGCCACCGGCCTGACAGGGTTAAACTATGGCTACACCTTC.